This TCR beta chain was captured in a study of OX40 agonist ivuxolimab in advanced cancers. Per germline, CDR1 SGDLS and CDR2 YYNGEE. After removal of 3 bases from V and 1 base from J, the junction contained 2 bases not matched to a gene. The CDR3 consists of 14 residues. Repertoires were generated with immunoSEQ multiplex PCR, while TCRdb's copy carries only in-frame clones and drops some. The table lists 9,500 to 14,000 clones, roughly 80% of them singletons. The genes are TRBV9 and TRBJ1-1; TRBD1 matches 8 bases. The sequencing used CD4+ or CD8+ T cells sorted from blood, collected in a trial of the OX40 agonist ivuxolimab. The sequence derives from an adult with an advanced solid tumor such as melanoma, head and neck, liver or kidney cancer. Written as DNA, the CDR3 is TGTGCCAGCAGCGGAGGGACAGGGAACACTGAAGCTTTCTTT. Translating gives CASSGGTGNTEAFF.